The 21 T cell receptor beta chains reported below all come from one sample, sequenced in a study of T cell repertoires in cytomegalovirus infection. TCRdb reprocessed the reads with MiXCR, giving one entry per CDR3 protein. Of roughly 120,000 distinct CDR3 sequences listed, under 30% are singletons. The antigens for these receptors are not known. The sample consisted of CD8+ T cells from cultured PBMCs, taken from culture after CMV antigen stimulation. All receptors derive from a human donor in good health (CMV status not recorded). Some clones in this sample may be carry-over from other donors' samples.

The chain combines TRBV25-1 with TRBJ2-3; unclear D gene. V dropped 1 base and J dropped 6 bases, with 5 bases sitting between them. The length of the CDR3 is 12 residues. Germline V CDR1 and CDR2: MGHDK, SYGVNS. The CDR3 is CASSELDDTQYF. CDR3 coding DNA: TGTGCCAGCAGTGAATTGGATGATACGCAGTATTTT.

This clonotype turned up a few times. This chain connects TRBV6-5 to TRBJ2-7; a possible D gene is TRBD1 (5 bases). The CDR3 totals 14 residues. V lost 6 bases and J lost 5, with 17 bases in between. The germline V gene has CDR1 MNHEY and CDR2 SVGAGI. CDR3 region: CASSESLQVDEQYF. As DNA, the CDR3 is TGTGCCAGCAGCGAATCGCTACAGGTGGACGAGCAGTACTTC.

This clonotype was recorded many times. The gene calls are TRBV7-9 and TRBJ2-5, with 7 bases fitting TRBD1. The germline V gene encodes CDR1 SEHNR and CDR2 FQNEAQ (reference sequence). Trimming cost V 11 bases and J 5 bases; bases outside gene matches: 17. CDR3 size: 15 residues. CDR3 sequence reads: CALAQAGGRRETQYF. The CDR3 DNA reads as TGTGCCCTGGCCCAGGCAGGGGGACGAAGGGAGACCCAGTACTTC.

A note on this clonotype: A much larger clone sits a single nucleotide away, making a read error possible. This chain connects TRBV7-8 to TRBJ2-7, with 7 bases that match TRBD2. J was trimmed by 2 bases and V by 10 bases; bases with no gene match: 17. The V gene's germline CDR1 is SGHVS and CDR2 FQNEAQ. The CDR3 runs to 16 residues. The CDR3 loop reads CANTSGGLGGAYEQYF. In DNA, the CDR3 is TGTGCCAACACCTCGGGGGGACTTGGAGGGGCCTACGAGCAGTACTTC.

The J gene is TRBJ1-5, the V gene TRBV12-3 or TRBV12-4, with TRBD1 matching over 9 bases. CDR3 size: 14 residues. V shed 10 bases, J shed 4 bases, and the junction held 8 bases outside the gene matches. The CDR3 nucleotides read TGTGCCACTAGAACCGGGACAGGGAATCAGCCCCAGCATTTT. This translates into CATRTGTGNQPQHF.

The J gene is TRBJ2-7, the V gene TRBV7-6; D unclear. Trimming shortened V by 3 bases and J by 0 bases, and 9 bases separated the two germline ends. The CDR3 is 14 residues long. The germline CDR1 and CDR2 sequences are SGHVS and FNYEAQ. The CDR3 DNA sequence: TGTGCCAGCAGCTTGACTCAGAGCTCCTACGAGCAGTACTTC. This sequence encodes CASSLTQSSYEQYF.

In its sample, this clonotype was seen a few times. The rearrangement joins TRBV18 to TRBJ2-1; TRBD2 aligns across 11 bases. After removal of 5 bases from V and 1 base from J, the junction contained 1 base not matched to a gene. CDR3 length: 15 amino acids. Per germline, CDR1 KGHSH and CDR2 LQKENI. CDR3 DNA: TGTGCCAGCTCAACTAGCGGGGGTTCCTACAATGAGCAGTTCTTC. Its translation is CASSTSGGSYNEQFF.

This clonotype occurred once. The genes are TRBV4-1 and TRBJ1-6; D is unresolved. V dropped 0 bases and J dropped 8 bases, with 11 bases sitting between them. The CDR3 is 15 residues long. Germline V gives CDR1 MGHRA, CDR2 YSYEKL. The CDR3 bases are TGCGCCAGCAGCCAAGATACAGTAATTGATTCACCCCTCCACTTT. Translating it yields CASSQDTVIDSPLHF.

The chain carries TRBV10-3 and TRBJ2-1; D ambiguous. Germline values: CDR1 ENHRY, CDR2 SYGVKD. V gave up 3 bases and J gave up 6 bases, with 15 bases separating them. The CDR3 covers 15 residues. The CDR3 spells CAISDGLVSFNEQFF. The CDR3 coding sequence is TGTGCCATCAGTGATGGTTTAGTTAGTTTCAATGAGCAGTTCTTC.

In this sample, this clonotype turned up many times. The chain links TRBV11-1 to TRBJ1-1, with D unresolved. The CDR3 loop spans 14 amino acids. Germline V gene sequence: CDR1 SGHAT, CDR2 FQDESV (reference sequence). V lost 1 base and J 7 bases, leaving 13 bases between the germline ends. CDR3 DNA sequence: TGTGCCAGCAGCTTAGAGAACAACGGGTTTGAAGCTTTCTTT. Its protein is CASSLENNGFEAFF.

This chain uses TRBV7-6 with TRBJ2-1; D possibly matches TRBD1 or TRBD2 (5 bases each). The germline gives CDR1 SGHVS, CDR2 FNYEAQ. Trimming took 3 bases from V and 7 from J, leaving 16 bases between them. The CDR3 runs 15 residues. Here the CDR3 reads CASSLREGLVNEQFF. DNA for the CDR3: TGTGCCAGCAGCTTGCGAGAGGGGTTGGTTAATGAGCAGTTCTTC.

This clonotype was seen only a few times. V is TRBV5-5 and J is TRBJ1-5; 7 nucleotides line up with TRBD1. The germline V gene encodes CDR1 SGHKS and CDR2 YYEKEE (reference sequence). Losses at the gene ends were 3 bases for V and 3 bases for J; bases not matched to a gene: 6. The CDR3 length is 15 residues. CDR3 protein: CASSWDSRYNQPQHF. CDR3 DNA sequence: TGTGCCAGCAGCTGGGACAGCCGTTACAATCAGCCCCAGCATTTT.

On this clonotype itself: One end of the junction fails to match germline, which may point to a read error. For the CDR3, the DNA is TGTGCCAGCAGCTCCCCAGCTTCTTTGGATGGAGCCAGAAACATTCAGTACTTC. This encodes CASSSPASLDGARNIQYF. The chain recombines TRBV4-1 with TRBJ2-4, with D unclear. The germline gives CDR1 MGHRA, CDR2 YSYEKL. This CDR3 is built from 18 residues.

This chain joins TRBV19 and TRBJ1-6; 7 nucleotides line up with TRBD1. V lost 5 bases and J lost 7; bases outside the gene matches: 5. Germline lookup yields CDR1 LNHDA and CDR2 SQIVND (reference sequence). The CDR3 covers 14 residues. The CDR3 loop is CASSSGTVNSPLHF. The CDR3 coding sequence is TGTGCCAGTAGTTCCGGGACAGTAAATTCACCCCTCCACTTT.

The chain links TRBV6-6 to TRBJ2-7; TRBD1 aligns across 7 bases. The trim removed 6 bases at V and 4 bases at J, leaving 3 bases unmatched. The length of the CDR3 is 12 residues. Germline lookup yields CDR1 MNHNY and CDR2 SVGAGI (reference sequence). CDR3 nucleotides: TGTGCCAGCAGGACAGGGATGTACGAGCAGTACTTC. It specifies CASRTGMYEQYF.

This clonotype has at least ten counts. J is TRBJ1-5 and V is TRBV30; no firm D call. CDR3 length equals 13 residues. V was cut by 0 bases and J by 7 bases, with 10 bases left in between. Germline values: CDR1 GTSNPN, CDR2 SVGIG (reference sequence). Here the CDR3 reads CAWSVLSGQPQHF. The CDR3 nucleotides are TGTGCCTGGAGTGTACTGAGTGGGCAGCCCCAGCATTTT.

The table lists this clonotype with a few counts. This chain uses TRBV7-6 with TRBJ2-7, with unresolved D. The germline CDR1 and CDR2 sequences are SGHVS and FNYEAQ. V gave up 4 bases and J gave up 1 base, with 17 bases separating them. The CDR3 runs 16 residues. The CDR3 DNA reads as TGTGCCAGCAGCTCATCAGGTGACGTGTTTTCCTACGAGCAGTACTTC. Protein sequence: CASSSSGDVFSYEQYF.

This clonotype was picked up a small number of times. The chain recombines TRBV5-6 with TRBJ2-2; D perhaps matches TRBD2 (5 bases). V was pared by 4 bases and J by 6 bases, with 7 bases between. CDR1 is SGHDT and CDR2 is YYEEEE in the germline V gene. The CDR3 is made up of 12 amino acids. CDR3 protein: CASSLLAGELFF. The DNA for the CDR3 is TGTGCCAGCAGCCTACTAGCCGGGGAGCTGTTTTTT. Filled out from reference TRBV5-6 and TRBJ2-2, the complete variable domain reads DAGVTQSPTHLIKTRGQQVTLRCSPKSGHDTVSWYQQALGQGPQFIFQYYEEEERQRGNFPDRFSGHQFPNYSSELNVNALLLGDSALYLCASSLLAGELFFGEGSRLTVL.

The rearrangement uses TRBV19 and TRBJ1-2; D is unclear. Germline V lookup: CDR1 LNHDA, CDR2 SQIVND (reference sequence). V lost 1 base and J lost 4, with 10 bases in between. The CDR3 totals 14 residues. CDR3 in amino acids: CASSIADSTYGYTF. The DNA of the CDR3 is TGTGCCAGTAGTATAGCAGATTCGACCTATGGCTACACCTTC.

This clonotype was recorded many times. Relative to the germline gene, one junction end is altered; a read error may explain this. The CDR3 nucleotides read TGTGCCAGCAGCCTAGATGGGGTAGCGGGGGGGCTACCCTACAATGAGCAGTTCTTC. Amino acids: CASSLDGVAGGLPYNEQFF. The chain employs TRBV11-2 and TRBJ2-1; 11 nucleotides match TRBD2. Per germline, CDR1 SGHAT and CDR2 FQNNGV. The CDR3 totals 19 residues.

As concerns this clonotype: A much larger clone lies a single base off, so this may be a read error. The conserved closing phenylalanine or tryptophan is absent in this CDR3, likely reflecting a read error. The chain is built from TRBV6-8 and TRBJ1-1, with no clear D. Per germline, CDR1 MNHGY and CDR2 SAAAGT. The CDR3 is 13 amino acids. V lost 5 bases, J lost 1 base, and 8 bases lay in between. Written as DNA, the CDR3 is TGTGCCAGCAGTCAGACACCGAACACTGAAGCTTTCTCT. Protein sequence: CASSQTPNTEAFS.